This TCR beta chain was retrieved from a study of shared clonotypes between healthy human individuals. Some clones are missing from TCRdb's copy, which holds only in-frame ones; the method was immunoSEQ multiplex PCR. The data contain millions of clones, approximately 90% of them singletons. Sample: naive CD4+ T cells sorted from blood. The subset: CD45RA+ positively selected. This TCR came from a man aged 18 to 35 in good health.

The CDR3 region is CASSSVLDSGLNEQFF. The CDR3 nucleotides read TGTGCCAGCAGCTCCGTTTTGGATAGCGGCCTCAATGAGCAGTTCTTC. This sequence joins TRBV7-9 and TRBJ2-1; tentatively, D is TRBD2 (6 bases). The V end lost 4 bases, the J end lost 6 bases, and 19 bases lay between the germline ends. In germline, CDR1 is SEHNR, CDR2 FQNEAQ (reference sequence). The CDR3 totals 16 residues.